The source of this TCR beta chain is a study of vaccination and CD4 T cells after COVID-19. Study context: The convalescents included six males and four females, and among them two were Hispanic while seven were Caucasian.

About this clonotype: The antigen is unknown.

Once obtained from cultured CD4+ T cells, the DNA was sequenced using the Oncomine TCR Beta short-read assay. MiXCR, run by TCRdb on the PCR reads, gives a single entry per CDR3 protein. The sample lists about 4,600 distinct CDR3 sequences; 40% to 45% were seen once. The treatment is: approximately 11-day PBMC culture with coronavirus spike peptide pools or control peptides (ViraFEST assay). Per the germline V gene, CDR1 is DFQATT and CDR2 is SNEGSKA (reference sequence). The CDR3 is 14 residues long. Unmatched junction bases numbered 2, after V lost 2 bases and J lost 4 bases. The sequencing input was CD4+ T cells from blood, cultured in vitro. The chain recombines TRBV20-1 with TRBJ2-1, with 10 nucleotides matching TRBD2. The TCR comes from a human donor who had recovered from COVID-19. The CDR3 region has the DNA TGCAGTGCTAGACAGCGGGGGGGATACAATGAGCAGTTCTTC. This translates into CSARQRGGYNEQFF.